One TCR beta chain is described in this entry. Per the study methods: Scientists estimated how many nucleated cells there were by amplifying reference gene primers. Profiled with immunoSEQ multiplex PCR; TCRdb holds only in-frame clones, not every one. V, J and clone size were drawn from that table, and D and trimming were deduced from the DNA. The sample lists 300,000 to 400,000 clones; more than 75% were seen once. This entry belongs to a study of blood T cell repertoires in COVID-19. The overall study: The United States, Italy and Spain provided the acute and convalescent COVID-19 samples.

This CDR3 comprises 13 residues. The V and J ends lost 9 bases and 4 bases, in that order; junction bases with no gene match: 4. Material for sequencing was PBMCs or T cells enriched from blood (not recorded which). The V call is TRBV12-3 or TRBV12-4, the J call TRBJ2-1, with TRBD2 identical over 9 bases. The source is a woman in her 30s who had recovered from COVID-19. The CDR3 DNA sequence: TGTGCCAGTAAGCGGGGGGCATACAATGAGCAGTTCTTC. Amino acids: CASKRGAYNEQFF.